This T cell receptor (beta chain) emerged from a study of blood T cell repertoires in COVID-19. Looking at the study overall: Acute-phase and convalescent COVID-19 samples originated in the United States, Italy and Spain. Sample material is recorded as cDNA or gDNA derived from T cells, B-cell-depleted T cells, or PBMCs.

In the study's own analysis: From reference gene primer amplification, estimates of nucleated cell counts were derived. Clones were read by immunoSEQ multiplex PCR, and TCRdb kept only the in-frame ones, dropping some. The DNA was the basis for D and trimming; V, J and clone size are from that table. The sample has roughly 200,000 clones; 88% are singletons. Sequencing was carried out using peripheral blood. This TCR was sampled from a man aged 50 to 59 with COVID-19, enrolled during active disease.

CDR3 amino acids: CASSLQSGAAGSPLHF. Written as DNA, the CDR3 is TGTGCCAGCAGCTTACAATCAGGGGCGGCGGGTTCACCCCTCCACTTT. This chain connects TRBV7-3 to TRBJ1-6; D might be TRBD1 (6 bases). The V end was cut by 2 bases, the J end by 9 bases, with 17 bases between. Germline V lookup: CDR1 SGHTA, CDR2 FQGTGA. This CDR3 is built from 16 residues.